This is a list of T cell receptor beta chains from one sample in a study of shared clonotypes between healthy human individuals. Clones were sequenced by immunoSEQ multiplex PCR, and TCRdb holds only the in-frame ones, with some missing. Among roughly 170,000 clones listed, about 66% were seen once. The sequenced sample was memory CD4+ T cells sorted from blood. These receptor sequences come from a man aged 25 to 45 in good health. CDR3s include the opening cysteine and the closing phenylalanine or tryptophan. The order of the fields is V gene, clone size, CDR3 length, D gene, J gene, CDR3 protein, CDR3 DNA. The D gene is left open where the match is weak. The size field is filled for only some rows; it gives once, few, many or a size class.

v_call: TRBV19; clone_size: .; cdr3_length: 11; d_call: TRBD1; j_call: TRBJ1-2; cdr3_aa: CASIGGTGRSF; cdr3_nt: TGTGCCAGTATCGGGGGGACAGGACGTTCCTTC
v_call: TRBV28; clone_size: many; cdr3_length: 13; d_call: .; j_call: TRBJ1-2; cdr3_aa: CASTGGRDYGYTF; cdr3_nt: TGTGCCAGCACCGGGGGACGGGACTATGGCTACACCTTC
v_call: TRBV9; clone_size: many; cdr3_length: 14; d_call: TRBD1; j_call: TRBJ1-1; cdr3_aa: CASSVAPGGPEAFF; cdr3_nt: TGTGCCAGCAGCGTAGCCCCAGGGGGCCCTGAAGCTTTCTTT
v_call: TRBV3-1/TRBV3-2; clone_size: .; cdr3_length: 8; d_call: .; j_call: TRBJ2-7; cdr3_aa: CARYEQYF; cdr3_nt: TGTGCCAGATACGAGCAGTACTTC
v_call: TRBV19; clone_size: .; cdr3_length: 12; d_call: .; j_call: TRBJ1-5; cdr3_aa: CASTIQEQPQHF; cdr3_nt: TGTGCCAGTACTATACAGGAACAGCCCCAGCATTTT
v_call: TRBV19; clone_size: few; cdr3_length: 13; d_call: .; j_call: TRBJ1-5; cdr3_aa: CASSTGSPQPQHF; cdr3_nt: TGTGCCAGTAGTACAGGCAGCCCGCAGCCCCAGCATTTT
v_call: TRBV11-2; clone_size: .; cdr3_length: 15; d_call: TRBD1; j_call: TRBJ1-1; cdr3_aa: CASSFAPTGATEAFF; cdr3_nt: TGTGCCAGCAGCTTTGCCCCCACAGGGGCCACTGAAGCTTTCTTT
v_call: TRBV7-2; clone_size: .; cdr3_length: 16; d_call: .; j_call: TRBJ2-2; cdr3_aa: CASSSRRVVNTGELFF; cdr3_nt: TGTGCCAGCAGCTCGCGGCGGGTCGTGAACACCGGGGAGCTGTTTTTT
v_call: TRBV19; clone_size: .; cdr3_length: 16; d_call: .; j_call: TRBJ2-6; cdr3_aa: CASSIRGGSGANVLTF; cdr3_nt: TGTGCCAGTAGTATTCGGGGAGGCTCTGGGGCCAACGTCCTGACTTTC
v_call: TRBV7-7; clone_size: .; cdr3_length: 13; d_call: .; j_call: TRBJ2-5; cdr3_aa: CASSLEQGNTQYF; cdr3_nt: TGTGCTAGCAGCTTAGAACAGGGAAATACCCAGTACTTC
v_call: TRBV5-1; clone_size: .; cdr3_length: 12; d_call: .; j_call: TRBJ1-4; cdr3_aa: CASSRDLEKLFF; cdr3_nt: TGCGCCAGCAGCAGGGACCTTGAAAAACTGTTTTTT
v_call: TRBV25-1; clone_size: .; cdr3_length: 13; d_call: .; j_call: TRBJ2-5; cdr3_aa: CASSDWIGETQYF; cdr3_nt: TGTGCCAGCAGTGATTGGATAGGTGAGACCCAGTACTTC
v_call: TRBV12-5; clone_size: .; cdr3_length: 14; d_call: TRBD1; j_call: TRBJ2-7; cdr3_aa: CALGETGGAYEQYF; cdr3_nt: TGTGCCTTAGGGGAGACAGGGGGCGCCTACGAGCAGTACTTC
v_call: TRBV5-8; clone_size: once; cdr3_length: 15; d_call: .; j_call: TRBJ1-2; cdr3_aa: CASSLFGVGGHGYTF; cdr3_nt: TGTGCCAGCAGCTTGTTTGGGGTTGGCGGACATGGCTACACCTTC
v_call: TRBV6-1; clone_size: .; cdr3_length: 15; d_call: .; j_call: TRBJ2-1; cdr3_aa: CASSAVRVGYNEQFF; cdr3_nt: TGTGCCAGCAGTGCGGTCAGGGTAGGGTACAATGAGCAGTTCTTC
v_call: TRBV5-1; clone_size: .; cdr3_length: 15; d_call: TRBD2; j_call: TRBJ2-2; cdr3_aa: CASSSGTSRTGELFF; cdr3_nt: TGCGCCAGCAGCTCGGGGACTAGCAGGACCGGGGAGCTGTTTTTT
v_call: TRBV7-2; clone_size: few; cdr3_length: 13; d_call: .; j_call: TRBJ2-3; cdr3_aa: CASSLAKADTQYF; cdr3_nt: TGTGCCAGCAGCTTAGCTAAGGCAGATACGCAGTATTTT
v_call: TRBV5-1; clone_size: once; cdr3_length: 15; d_call: .; j_call: TRBJ1-5; cdr3_aa: CASSLAGGINQPQHF; cdr3_nt: TGCGCCAGCAGCTTGGCAGGTGGGATCAATCAGCCCCAGCATTTT
v_call: TRBV7-2; clone_size: few; cdr3_length: 17; d_call: .; j_call: TRBJ2-6; cdr3_aa: CASSLTIRASGANVLTF; cdr3_nt: TGTGCCAGCAGCTTAACTATCCGAGCCTCTGGGGCCAACGTCCTGACTTTC
v_call: TRBV6-1; clone_size: many; cdr3_length: 15; d_call: TRBD2; j_call: TRBJ2-5; cdr3_aa: CASSELAGGPETQYF; cdr3_nt: TGTGCCAGCAGTGAACTAGCGGGAGGGCCAGAGACCCAGTACTTC
v_call: TRBV11-3; clone_size: few; cdr3_length: 14; d_call: .; j_call: TRBJ2-1; cdr3_aa: CASSGGPTSNEQFF; cdr3_nt: TGTGCCAGCAGCGGAGGGCCGACTTCCAATGAGCAGTTCTTC
v_call: TRBV28; clone_size: .; cdr3_length: 17; d_call: .; j_call: TRBJ1-3; cdr3_aa: CASSLRYRTPSGNTIYF; cdr3_nt: TGTGCCAGCAGTTTACGTTACAGGACCCCCTCTGGAAACACCATATATTTT
v_call: TRBV28; clone_size: .; cdr3_length: 17; d_call: TRBD2; j_call: TRBJ2-5; cdr3_aa: CASSQVGLAAFQETQYF; cdr3_nt: TGTGCCAGCAGTCAAGTTGGACTAGCGGCCTTCCAAGAGACCCAGTACTTC
v_call: TRBV9; clone_size: .; cdr3_length: 15; d_call: TRBD1; j_call: TRBJ1-2; cdr3_aa: CASSVRDRAGYGYTF; cdr3_nt: TGTGCCAGCAGCGTAAGGGACAGGGCGGGCTATGGCTACACCTTC
v_call: TRBV21-1; clone_size: .; cdr3_length: 13; d_call: .; j_call: TRBJ1-5; cdr3_aa: CASSHSGLQPQHF; cdr3_nt: TGTGCCAGCAGCCATTCAGGGTTGCAGCCCCAGCATTTT
v_call: TRBV28; clone_size: .; cdr3_length: 15; d_call: TRBD2; j_call: TRBJ2-7; cdr3_aa: CASSYMAGGRTEQYF; cdr3_nt: TGTGCCAGCAGCTATATGGCGGGAGGAAGGACGGAGCAGTACTTC
v_call: TRBV7-8; clone_size: .; cdr3_length: 17; d_call: .; j_call: TRBJ2-3; cdr3_aa: CASSLYAGPRYTDTQYF; cdr3_nt: TGTGCCAGCAGCTTATACGCGGGCCCTCGATACACAGATACGCAGTATTTT
v_call: TRBV2; clone_size: few; cdr3_length: 14; d_call: .; j_call: TRBJ2-7; cdr3_aa: CASSNEGGPYEQYF; cdr3_nt: TGTGCCAGCAGTAACGAGGGGGGCCCCTACGAGCAGTACTTC
v_call: TRBV30; clone_size: .; cdr3_length: 15; d_call: TRBD2; j_call: TRBJ2-3; cdr3_aa: CAWSRFGGSTDTQYF; cdr3_nt: TGTGCCTGGAGTCGGTTCGGGGGGAGCACAGATACGCAGTATTTT
v_call: TRBV5-1; clone_size: .; cdr3_length: 19; d_call: TRBD2; j_call: TRBJ2-5; cdr3_aa: CASSLGGLAGGQYQETQYF; cdr3_nt: TGCGCCAGCAGCCTCGGCGGGCTAGCGGGAGGACAGTACCAAGAGACCCAGTACTTC
v_call: TRBV10-1; clone_size: .; cdr3_length: 15; d_call: .; j_call: TRBJ1-1; cdr3_aa: CASSESPGQNTEAFF; cdr3_nt: TGCGCCAGCAGTGAGTCTCCGGGACAGAACACTGAAGCTTTCTTT
v_call: TRBV5-4; clone_size: .; cdr3_length: 15; d_call: TRBD1; j_call: TRBJ1-3; cdr3_aa: CASSRGTGGGNTIYF; cdr3_nt: TGTGCCAGCAGCAGAGGGACAGGGGGAGGAAACACCATATATTTT
v_call: TRBV4-3; clone_size: .; cdr3_length: 14; d_call: .; j_call: TRBJ1-3; cdr3_aa: CASSQGASGNTIYF; cdr3_nt: TGCGCCAGCAGCCAAGGGGCATCTGGAAACACCATATATTTT
v_call: TRBV6-5; clone_size: .; cdr3_length: 13; d_call: .; j_call: TRBJ1-2; cdr3_aa: CASSYGGGYGYTF; cdr3_nt: TGTGCCAGCAGTTACGGGGGAGGCTATGGCTACACCTTC
v_call: TRBV7-2; clone_size: .; cdr3_length: 16; d_call: TRBD2; j_call: TRBJ2-5; cdr3_aa: CASSKDTGGPPKTQYF; cdr3_nt: TGTGCCAGCAGCAAGGATACGGGAGGGCCCCCCAAGACCCAGTACTTC
v_call: TRBV30; clone_size: .; cdr3_length: 13; d_call: .; j_call: TRBJ2-7; cdr3_aa: CAWGGQDSYEQYF; cdr3_nt: TGTGCCTGGGGGGGGCAGGACTCCTACGAGCAGTACTTC
v_call: TRBV7-2; clone_size: .; cdr3_length: 13; d_call: .; j_call: TRBJ2-5; cdr3_aa: CASSPSRKETQYF; cdr3_nt: TGTGCCAGCAGCCCTAGCCGAAAAGAGACCCAGTACTTC
v_call: TRBV6-4; clone_size: few; cdr3_length: 14; d_call: .; j_call: TRBJ2-1; cdr3_aa: CASSVDGSLNEQFF; cdr3_nt: TGTGCCAGCAGTGTGGACGGGAGCCTGAATGAGCAGTTCTTC
v_call: TRBV9; clone_size: once; cdr3_length: 13; d_call: .; j_call: TRBJ2-2; cdr3_aa: CASSAAATGELFF; cdr3_nt: TGTGCCAGCAGCGCCGCAGCAACCGGGGAGCTGTTTTTT
v_call: TRBV27; clone_size: .; cdr3_length: 16; d_call: .; j_call: TRBJ2-4; cdr3_aa: CASSLSSGSVKNIQYF; cdr3_nt: TGTGCCAGCAGTTTAAGTTCAGGGTCCGTCAAAAACATTCAGTACTTC
v_call: TRBV9; clone_size: .; cdr3_length: 13; d_call: .; j_call: TRBJ2-1; cdr3_aa: CASGPRPYNEQFF; cdr3_nt: TGTGCCAGCGGGCCTCGACCTTACAATGAGCAGTTCTTC
v_call: TRBV5-1; clone_size: .; cdr3_length: 16; d_call: .; j_call: TRBJ2-1; cdr3_aa: CASSLGAGAIRNEQFF; cdr3_nt: TGCGCCAGCAGCTTGGGGGCGGGCGCGATTAGGAATGAGCAGTTCTTC
v_call: TRBV27; clone_size: .; cdr3_length: 12; d_call: .; j_call: TRBJ2-2; cdr3_aa: CASSFRTGELFF; cdr3_nt: TGTGCCAGCAGTTTTAGGACCGGGGAGCTGTTTTTT
v_call: TRBV2; clone_size: few; cdr3_length: 12; d_call: .; j_call: TRBJ2-3; cdr3_aa: CASRDQADTQYF; cdr3_nt: TGTGCCAGCAGGGATCAGGCGGATACGCAGTATTTT
v_call: TRBV4-3; clone_size: .; cdr3_length: 12; d_call: .; j_call: TRBJ2-3; cdr3_aa: CASSQEADTQYF; cdr3_nt: TGCGCCAGCAGCCAAGAGGCTGATACGCAGTATTTT
v_call: TRBV2; clone_size: .; cdr3_length: 12; d_call: .; j_call: TRBJ1-1; cdr3_aa: CASGGVGGEAFF; cdr3_nt: TGTGCCAGCGGGGGGGTTGGCGGTGAAGCTTTCTTT
v_call: TRBV5-1; clone_size: medium-sized; cdr3_length: 15; d_call: TRBD1; j_call: TRBJ2-7; cdr3_aa: CASSDTGGLSYEQYF; cdr3_nt: TGCGCCAGCAGCGATACAGGGGGCCTGTCCTACGAGCAGTACTTC
v_call: TRBV5-6; clone_size: .; cdr3_length: 15; d_call: .; j_call: TRBJ2-5; cdr3_aa: CASSLPSGYQETQYF; cdr3_nt: TGTGCCAGCAGCTTGCCCAGCGGATACCAAGAGACCCAGTACTTC
v_call: TRBV28; clone_size: .; cdr3_length: 11; d_call: .; j_call: TRBJ2-7; cdr3_aa: CASSSFRGRYF; cdr3_nt: TGTGCCAGCAGTAGTTTCCGGGGTCGGTACTTC
v_call: TRBV2; clone_size: .; cdr3_length: 12; d_call: .; j_call: TRBJ2-5; cdr3_aa: CARGDTQETQYF; cdr3_nt: TGTGCCAGGGGTGACACGCAAGAGACCCAGTACTTC
v_call: TRBV25-1; clone_size: .; cdr3_length: 12; d_call: .; j_call: TRBJ2-3; cdr3_aa: CASSGNTDTQYF; cdr3_nt: TGTGCCAGCAGTGGGAACACAGATACGCAGTATTTT
v_call: TRBV6-5; clone_size: .; cdr3_length: 11; d_call: .; j_call: TRBJ2-1; cdr3_aa: CASMLYNEQFF; cdr3_nt: TGTGCCAGCATGCTCTACAATGAGCAGTTCTTC
v_call: TRBV6-6; clone_size: few; cdr3_length: 11; d_call: .; j_call: TRBJ1-5; cdr3_aa: CASSHAGPQHF; cdr3_nt: TGTGCCAGCAGTCACGCGGGTCCCCAGCATTTT
v_call: TRBV7-6; clone_size: few; cdr3_length: 13; d_call: .; j_call: TRBJ2-5; cdr3_aa: CASSLGPQETQYF; cdr3_nt: TGTGCCAGCAGCTTAGGTCCCCAAGAGACCCAGTACTTC
v_call: TRBV30; clone_size: .; cdr3_length: 16; d_call: TRBD1; j_call: TRBJ1-4; cdr3_aa: CAWSVAGTGVGEKLFF; cdr3_nt: TGTGCCTGGAGTGTCGCCGGGACAGGGGTGGGCGAAAAACTGTTTTTT
v_call: TRBV6-5; clone_size: few; cdr3_length: 11; d_call: .; j_call: TRBJ2-7; cdr3_aa: CAAGRNYEQYF; cdr3_nt: TGTGCCGCCGGGCGAAATTACGAGCAGTACTTC
v_call: TRBV5-4; clone_size: .; cdr3_length: 15; d_call: .; j_call: TRBJ2-2; cdr3_aa: CASSSETANTGELFF; cdr3_nt: TGTGCCAGCAGCTCCGAGACAGCTAACACCGGGGAGCTGTTTTTT
v_call: TRBV2; clone_size: .; cdr3_length: 15; d_call: TRBD1; j_call: TRBJ2-3; cdr3_aa: CASSDRGQGTDTQYF; cdr3_nt: TGTGCCAGCAGCGACAGGGGGCAGGGTACAGATACGCAGTATTTT
v_call: TRBV2; clone_size: once; cdr3_length: 14; d_call: .; j_call: TRBJ1-1; cdr3_aa: CASSAERVNTEAFF; cdr3_nt: TGTGCCAGCAGTGCTGAGAGAGTGAACACTGAAGCTTTCTTT
v_call: TRBV30; clone_size: .; cdr3_length: 14; d_call: TRBD2; j_call: TRBJ2-1; cdr3_aa: CAGRGVAGVNEQFF; cdr3_nt: TGTGCCGGCCGCGGGGTAGCGGGAGTCAATGAGCAGTTCTTC